The entry that follows covers one T cell receptor (beta chain) sequence. The data are from a study of blood T cells in healthy people across ages. Sample-barcoded 5' priming and a J-beta primer mix drove a second PCR of roughly 6 to 12 cycles. CDR3-containing paired-end reads numbering at least 2.5 million came from each sample. TCRdb recomputed calls from the 5' RACE reads with MiXCR, one row per CDR3 protein. This table has 750,000 to 850,000 distinct CDR3 sequences, 25% appearing once. This same sample was also taken into another study, of T cells of mothers and their children.

The specimen was blood. The receptor was isolated from a boy aged 5 to 17 in good health.

CDR3 DNA sequence: TGTGCCAGCAGTGGCTCTAGCGGGAGAGGCACCGGGGAGCTGTTTTTT. This translates into CASSGSSGRGTGELFF. The V and J genes are TRBV27 and TRBJ2-2; 10 bases fit TRBD2. This CDR3 contains 16 residues. With 5 bases clipped from V and 4 bases from J, the junction kept 7 bases outside the gene matches. Germline values: CDR1 MNHEY, CDR2 SMNVEV (reference sequence).